One sample yielded the 27 T cell receptor beta chains listed below, sequenced in a study of T cell repertoires in aging, cancer and after chemotherapy. Multiplex touch-down PCR with TRB-A/B primers amplified rearranged V-D-J TRB sequences. TCRdb independently ran MiXCR on the multiplex PCR reads; one entry per CDR3 protein. The table shows around 9,600 distinct CDR3 sequences, with 39% occurring only once. TCR beta rearrangements were amplified from peripheral blood genomic DNA. The specimen sequenced was blood. The source of these receptors is a human donor in good health.

By proportion, this clonotype is medium-sized (0.01 to 0.1%). The V call is TRBV11-3, the J call TRBJ2-3, with D possibly matching TRBD2 (6 bases). V lost 6 bases and J lost 6, with 13 bases in between. Looked up from germline, CDR1 is SGHNT and CDR2 is YENEEA. CDR3 length: 13 amino acids. The chain's CDR3 is CASRHAGGDTQYF. CDR3 bases: TGTGCCAGCAGACACGCCGGGGGTGATACGCAGTATTTT.

V and J are TRBV13 and TRBJ1-5; 8 positions match TRBD1. Germline CDR1 and CDR2: PRHDT and FYEKMQ (reference sequence). The CDR3 spans 15 residues. The J segment lost 2 bases and the V segment lost 4 bases, leaving 4 bases of the junction unmatched. This CDR3 reads CASSSGQEGNQPQHF. The CDR3 DNA sequence: TGTGCCAGCAGCTCGGGACAGGAGGGCAATCAGCCCCAGCATTTT.

Concerning this clonotype itself: A read error may account for a junction end that differs from germline. The CDR3 loop reads CASSPGAGNTIYF. The CDR3 region has the DNA TGTGCCAGTAGTCCCGGGGCTGGAAACACAATATATTTT. This chain joins TRBV19 and TRBJ1-3; tentative D call: TRBD1 (5 bases). Looked up from germline, CDR1 is LNHDA and CDR2 is SQIVND (reference sequence). CDR3 length: 13 amino acids.

The rearrangement uses TRBV12-3 or TRBV12-4 and TRBJ2-1; D uncertain. V lost 1 base and J 4 bases, leaving 11 bases between the germline ends. The CDR3 covers 15 residues. As DNA, the CDR3 is TGTGCCAGCAGTTTAGTGGGCGGCGCTTACAATGAGCAGTTCTTC. Amino acids: CASSLVGGAYNEQFF.

The rearrangement uses TRBV7-6 and TRBJ1-6; no clear D. Germline CDR1 SGHVS, CDR2 FNYEAQ. This CDR3 region has 17 residues. CDR3 sequence: CARPKDQPSSYNSPLHF. The CDR3 DNA follows: TGTGCTCGCCCCAAGGACCAACCCAGCTCCTATAATTCACCCCTCCACTTT.

The V call is TRBV7-9, the J call TRBJ1-1, with D perhaps matching TRBD1 (5 bases). This CDR3 is built from 15 residues. The V end lost 1 base, the J end lost 7 bases, and 16 bases lay between the germline ends. CDR1 is SEHNR and CDR2 is FQNEAQ in the germline V gene (reference sequence). In DNA form, the CDR3 reads TGTGCCAGCAGCTTAGTAAGTGGGGCGCAGGGTGAAGCTTTCTTT. Translating it yields CASSLVSGAQGEAFF. Full variable domain (rest looked up from reference TRBV7-9 and TRBJ1-1): DTGVSQNPRHKITKRGQNVTFRCDPISEHNRLYWYRQTLGQGPEFLTYFQNEAQLEKSRLLSDRFSAERPKGSFSTLEIQRTEQGDSAMYLCASSLVSGAQGEAFFGQGTRLTVV.

The DNA for the CDR3 is TGTGCCAGCAGCTCCAGGGGTTTGAGGGGTGAAGCTTTCTTT. This translates into CASSSRGLRGEAFF. The rearrangement uses TRBV13 and TRBJ1-1; D is possibly TRBD1 (6 bases). CDR1 PRHDT and CDR2 FYEKMQ come from the germline V gene (reference sequence). The CDR3 spans 14 residues. The V end lost 4 bases, the J end lost 7 bases, and 16 bases lay between the germline ends.

The chain recombines TRBV18 with TRBJ2-5; perhaps TRBD1 as D (5 bases). This CDR3 is built from 15 residues. With 0 bases removed from V and 2 bases from J, the gap between germline ends came to 10 bases. Germline CDR1 reads KGHSH; CDR2 reads LQKENI. DNA for the CDR3: TGTGCCAGCTCACCACCAGATCAGGGTCAAGAGACCCAGTACTTC. It is translated as CASSPPDQGQETQYF.

This rearrangement joins TRBV6-2 or TRBV6-3 to TRBJ2-7, with 11 bases aligning to TRBD2. Germline loops: CDR1 MNHEY, CDR2 SVGEGT. This CDR3 is built from 13 residues. J gave up 7 bases and V 4 bases, and 3 bases lay outside the gene matches. The CDR3 reads CASSLAGGREQYF. The CDR3 bases are TGTGCCAGCAGTTTAGCGGGGGGGCGGGAGCAGTACTTC.

This rearrangement joins TRBV12-3 or TRBV12-4 to TRBJ1-5, with D tentatively TRBD1 (6 bases). The CDR3 runs to 14 residues. Trimming removed 5 bases at V and 7 bases at J, with 15 bases between. For the CDR3, the DNA is TGTGCCAGCAGTATCGGGGGGCCAGGCCAGCCCCAGCATTTT. Its protein is CASSIGGPGQPQHF.

This clonotype has only a few counts. The gene calls are TRBV5-6 and TRBJ2-3, with 7 nucleotides matching TRBD1. This CDR3 contains 14 residues. The V gene end was trimmed by 2 bases and the J gene end by 6 bases; junction bases not matched to a gene: 6. Germline assignment: CDR1 SGHDT and CDR2 YYEEEE. Here the CDR3 reads CASSLGTQGDTQYF. CDR3 DNA: TGTGCCAGCAGCTTAGGGACACAGGGGGATACGCAGTATTTT.

In its sample, this clonotype was seen once. The chain joins TRBV5-4 to TRBJ2-2; 7 nucleotides agree with TRBD1. This CDR3 spans 14 amino acids. Germline V CDR1 and CDR2: SGHNT, YYREEE (reference sequence). V shed 5 bases and J 4 bases; nucleotides not matched to a gene: 5. CDR3 in DNA: TGTGCCAGCAGACCACAGGGGTCCACCGGGGAGCTGTTTTTT. Protein product: CASRPQGSTGELFF. Filled out from reference TRBV5-4 and TRBJ2-2, the complete variable domain reads ETGVTQSPTHLIKTRGQQVTLRCSSQSGHNTVSWYQQALGQGPQFIFQYYREEENGRGNFPPRFSGLQFPNYSSELNVNALELDDSALYLCASRPQGSTGELFFGEGSRLTVL.

The chain joins TRBV6-4 to TRBJ1-2; 10 bases agree with TRBD1. The germline gives CDR1 MRHNA, CDR2 SNTAGT. Trimming took 8 bases from V and 4 from J; bases not matched to a gene: 7. The CDR3 has 14 residues. CDR3 residues: CASGRGTGVYGYTF. The CDR3 nucleotides read TGTGCCAGCGGGCGGGGGACAGGGGTCTATGGCTACACCTTC.

A few counts support this clonotype. The J gene is TRBJ2-7, the V gene TRBV12-3 or TRBV12-4, with D maybe TRBD1 (6 bases). V gave up 5 bases and J gave up 5 bases, with 19 bases separating them. The CDR3 runs to 15 residues. CDR3 sequence: CASSPQGPVQDEQYF. The CDR3 bases are TGTGCCAGCAGTCCACAGGGTCCGGTGCAGGACGAGCAGTACTTC.

V and J are TRBV13 and TRBJ2-1; 7 nucleotides line up with TRBD1. Germline V gives CDR1 PRHDT, CDR2 FYEKMQ (reference sequence). This CDR3 is 12 amino acids long. The V gene end was trimmed by 5 bases and the J gene end by 7 bases; junction bases not matched to a gene: 2. In nucleotides, the CDR3 is TGTGCCAGCAGCCCGACAGGGAATGAGCAGTTCTTC. Its translation is CASSPTGNEQFF. The full variable domain, completed using reference TRBV13 and TRBJ2-1, is AAGVIQSPRHLIKEKRETATLKCYPIPRHDTVYWYQQGPGQDPQFLISFYEKMQSDKGSIPDRFSAQQFSDYHSELNMSSLELGDSALYFCASSPTGNEQFFGPGTRLTVL.

This clonotype showed up just a few times. This chain uses TRBV5-6 with TRBJ1-2, with no clear D. The CDR3 contains 14 residues. The germline V gene encodes CDR1 SGHDT and CDR2 YYEEEE. The ends were cut back, 4 bases at V and 2 bases at J, with 12 bases in the middle. CDR3 loop: CASSLLRENYGYTF. The CDR3 coding sequence is TGTGCCAGCAGCCTCCTGCGGGAAAACTATGGCTACACCTTC.

This clonotype has only a few counts. V and J are TRBV6-5 and TRBJ2-2, with 8 bases matching TRBD1. Germline V lookup: CDR1 MNHEY, CDR2 SVGAGI. The V and J ends lost 6 bases and 2 bases, in that order; junction bases with no gene match: 8. The CDR3 is made up of 16 amino acids. Here the CDR3 DNA reads TGTGCCAGCAGGGACAGGGCCCTTCAAAACACCGGGGAGCTGTTTTTT. The encoded protein is CASRDRALQNTGELFF.

The V call is TRBV30, the J call TRBJ1-1; 9 bases are a match to TRBD1. The CDR3 runs 14 residues. Looked up from germline, CDR1 is GTSNPN and CDR2 is SVGIG (reference sequence). The junction had 11 bases not matched to a gene; V was cut back by 6 bases and J by 6 bases. CDR3 amino acids: CACSSDRGGPEAFF. In DNA, the CDR3 is TGTGCCTGTTCCTCGGACAGGGGAGGGCCTGAAGCTTTCTTT.

This clonotype occurred a few times. V usage is TRBV6-4 and J usage is TRBJ2-1, with TRBD2 as a possible D gene (6 bases). V was cut by 5 bases and J by 0 bases, with 14 bases left in between. Looked up from germline, CDR1 is MRHNA and CDR2 is SNTAGT. The CDR3 contains 16 residues. The CDR3 nucleotides are TGTGCCAGCAGTCGTGATAGCGGCCCCTCCTACAATGAGCAGTTCTTC. Protein product: CASSRDSGPSYNEQFF.

This chain connects TRBV12-3 or TRBV12-4 to TRBJ1-5, with D maybe TRBD1 (5 bases). The CDR3 contains 15 residues. Trimming stripped 3 bases from V and 9 bases from J, with 18 bases between. The CDR3 here is CASSLRTPTPGPQHF. CDR3 bases: TGTGCCAGCAGTTTGAGGACACCCACTCCGGGGCCCCAGCATTTT.

V is TRBV27 and J is TRBJ1-5; TRBD1 might be the D (5 bases). The germline gives CDR1 MNHEY, CDR2 SMNVEV (reference sequence). Trimming took 2 bases from V and 5 from J, leaving 7 bases between them. The CDR3 totals 13 residues. Here the CDR3 reads CASSLGGYQPQHF. The CDR3 coding sequence is TGTGCCAGCAGTTTAGGGGGTTATCAGCCCCAGCATTTT.

V gene TRBV5-1 combines with J gene TRBJ2-7, with 11 nucleotides matching TRBD1. The junction had 9 bases not matched to a gene; V was cut back by 0 bases and J by 7 bases. The CDR3 is made up of 16 amino acids. Germline CDR1 and CDR2: SGHRS and YFSETQ. In nucleotides, the CDR3 is TGCGCCAGCAGCTTGGCCCGGACAGGGGGCGCGGATGAGCAGTACTTC. Translated: CASSLARTGGADEQYF. The full variable domain, its missing parts supplied by reference TRBV5-1 and TRBJ2-7, is KAGVTQTPRYLIKTRGQQVTLSCSPISGHRSVSWYQQTPGQGLQFLFEYFSETQRNKGNFPGRFSGRQFSNSRSEMNVSTLELGDSALYLCASSLARTGGADEQYFGPGTRLTVT.

CDR3 bases: TGTGCCAGCAGCCTCAGGGCGTTAGGGGCCAACGTCCTGACTTTC. Translation: CASSLRALGANVLTF. The chain has TRBV13 and TRBJ2-6, with a possible D match to TRBD1 (5 bases). CDR3 length: 15 residues. Germline lookup yields CDR1 PRHDT and CDR2 FYEKMQ (reference sequence). Between the trimmed V and J ends, which lost 5 bases and 4 bases, there was a span of 12 bases.

The genes are TRBV24-1 and TRBJ1-5; D may be TRBD1 (6 bases). This CDR3 spans 14 amino acids. Germline lookup yields CDR1 KGHDR and CDR2 SFDVKD. V was cut by 7 bases and J by 3 bases, with 12 bases left in between. The CDR3 protein is CATSRGEYNQPQHF. The CDR3 nucleotides are TGTGCCACCAGCAGGGGAGAGTACAATCAGCCCCAGCATTTT.

The rearrangement joins TRBV19 to TRBJ2-7; possible D gene TRBD1, 6 bases. V lost 6 bases and J lost 7, with 13 bases in between. The CDR3 has 12 residues. The germline V gene has CDR1 LNHDA and CDR2 SQIVND (reference sequence). This CDR3 reads CASRSGQREQYF. The CDR3 DNA reads TGTGCCAGTAGAAGCGGACAGAGAGAGCAGTACTTC.

This clonotype was observed a single time. V usage is TRBV6-5 and J usage is TRBJ2-7; D is uncertain. The CDR3 runs to 15 residues. The germline CDR1 and CDR2 sequences are MNHEY and SVGAGI. Between the trimmed V and J ends, which lost 0 bases and 3 bases, there was a span of 12 bases. In DNA form, the CDR3 reads TGTGCCAGCAGTTACTCAGGCTACAGCGACTACGAGCAGTACTTC. Its protein is CASSYSGYSDYEQYF.

The genes are TRBV5-5 and TRBJ1-5; D perhaps matches TRBD1 (6 bases). The ends were cut back, 0 bases at V and 5 bases at J, with 12 bases in the middle. CDR1 SGHKS and CDR2 YYEKEE come from the germline V gene (reference sequence). CDR3 length: 15 residues. The CDR3 reads CASSLVGGRYQPQHF. The CDR3 bases are TGTGCCAGCAGCTTGGTTGGGGGCAGGTATCAGCCCCAGCATTTT.